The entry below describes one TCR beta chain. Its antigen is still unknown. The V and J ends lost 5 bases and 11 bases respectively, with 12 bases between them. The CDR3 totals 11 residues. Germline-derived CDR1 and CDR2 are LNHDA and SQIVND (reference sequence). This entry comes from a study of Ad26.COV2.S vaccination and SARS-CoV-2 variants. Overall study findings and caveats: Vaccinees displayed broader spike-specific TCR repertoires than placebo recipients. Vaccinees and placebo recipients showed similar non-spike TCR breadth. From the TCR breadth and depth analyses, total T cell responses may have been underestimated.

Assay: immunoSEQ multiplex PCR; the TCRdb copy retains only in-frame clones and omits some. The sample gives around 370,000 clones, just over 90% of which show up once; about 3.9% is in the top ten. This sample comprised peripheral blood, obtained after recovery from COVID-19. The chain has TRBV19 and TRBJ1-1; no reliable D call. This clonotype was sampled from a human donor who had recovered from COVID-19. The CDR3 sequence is CASSGGYMAFF. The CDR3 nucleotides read TGTGCCAGTAGTGGCGGGTATATGGCTTTCTTT.